The 21 T cell receptor beta chains below were found in one sample sequenced in a study of T cell clonotyping in hematopoietic cell transplantation (dated by TCRdb to 2020 to 2022). The library was prepared using the immunoSEQ multiplex PCR assay. Sourced from immuneACCESS, this table was stored by TCRdb with only in-frame sequences that have V and J called. A share of the clones is absent; for the studies checked, an unresolved V gene accounts for under half, and the remainder has no known explanation. For this sample there are 70,000 or so clones; around 94% appear just once. The ten largest clonotypes hold roughly 1.7% of the sample. Input material: peripheral blood mononuclear cells. The origin of the receptors is a man in his forties or fifties in good health. Some clones in this sample may be carry-over from other donors' samples.

The J gene is TRBJ2-1, the V gene TRBV29-1, with D possibly matching TRBD1 (5 bases). The CDR3 consists of 12 residues. CDR1 is SQVTM, CDR2 ANQGSEA, per germline. The germline V and J ends were trimmed by 3 bases and 7 bases, with 10 bases remaining between them. CDR3 DNA sequence: TGCAGCGTTGACGCAGGGCCTAATGAGCAGTTCTTC. This translates into CSVDAGPNEQFF.

V is TRBV7-9 and J is TRBJ2-7; D is perhaps TRBD1 or TRBD2 (6 bases each). There are 16 residues in the CDR3. Trimming removed 5 bases from V and 0 bases from J, with 17 bases in between. Germline loops: CDR1 SEHNR, CDR2 FQNEAQ (reference sequence). CDR3 residues: CASSLLEGESSYEQYF. CDR3 in DNA: TGTGCCAGCAGCCTCCTGGAGGGGGAGAGCTCCTACGAGCAGTACTTC.

This rearrangement joins TRBV19 to TRBJ2-3; the match to TRBD1 covers 9 bases. Germline CDR1 and CDR2: LNHDA and SQIVND (reference sequence). Losses at the gene ends were 7 bases for V and 6 bases for J; bases not matched to a gene: 8. This CDR3 is built from 14 residues. Here the CDR3 reads CASTTGQGTDTQYF. CDR3 nucleotide sequence: TGTGCCAGTACCACGGGACAGGGAACGGATACGCAGTATTTT.

This chain joins TRBV7-9 and TRBJ2-5; D uncertain. Germline values: CDR1 SEHNR, CDR2 FQNEAQ (reference sequence). This CDR3 comprises 12 residues. With 5 bases removed from V and 4 bases from J, the gap between germline ends came to 8 bases. The CDR3 sequence is CASSPQLETQYF. The CDR3, as DNA: TGTGCCAGCAGCCCCCAGCTAGAGACCCAGTACTTC.

This chain links TRBV9 with TRBJ1-3; weak D call: TRBD1 (5 bases). Germline CDR1 reads SGDLS; CDR2 reads YYNGEE. This CDR3 is 18 amino acids long. V lost 4 bases, J lost 0 bases, and 20 bases lay in between. This CDR3 is CASSSQGTTPLSGNTIYF. The CDR3 DNA follows: TGTGCCAGCAGCTCCCAGGGCACGACACCCCTCTCTGGAAACACCATATATTTT. Full variable domain (outside the CDR3, taken from reference TRBV9 and TRBJ1-3): DSGVTQTPKHLITATGQRVTLRCSPRSGDLSVYWYQQSLDQGLQFLIQYYNGEERAKGNILERFSAQQFPDLHSELNLSSLELGDSALYFCASSSQGTTPLSGNTIYFGEGSWLTVV.

The chain couples TRBV6-1 to TRBJ1-6; no reliable D call. Trimming stripped 0 bases from V and 7 bases from J, with 10 bases between. Germline V gives CDR1 MNHNS, CDR2 SASEGT. The CDR3 covers 15 residues. CDR3 DNA sequence: TGTGCCAGCAGTGAAGCGAGCGCCGGAAATTCACCCCTCCACTTT. Its protein product is CASSEASAGNSPLHF.

The rearrangement links TRBV28 to TRBJ2-7; TRBD1 is a possible D gene (5 bases). V lost 6 bases and J lost 3, with 9 bases in between. The CDR3 extends over 12 amino acids. Germline CDR1 and CDR2: MDHEN and SYDVKM. CDR3 loop: CASSKTVYEQYF. For the CDR3, the DNA is TGTGCCAGCAGCAAGACAGTCTACGAGCAGTACTTC.

V gene TRBV28 combines with J gene TRBJ2-7; D unclear. The CDR3 extends over 12 amino acids. V shed 5 bases and J shed 7 bases, with 12 bases lying between them. Germline V gene data show CDR1 as MDHEN and CDR2 as SYDVKM. This CDR3 is CASSRPIGEQYF. CDR3 DNA: TGTGCCAGCAGTCGACCGATAGGAGAGCAGTACTTC.

The chain carries TRBV18 and TRBJ2-5, with 11 bases aligning to TRBD2. The ends lost 4 bases at V and 1 base at J; junction bases unmatched: 5. Germline V lookup: CDR1 KGHSH, CDR2 LQKENI. The CDR3 consists of 16 residues. The CDR3 region is CASSLIGTSGQETQYF. In DNA form, the CDR3 reads TGTGCCAGCTCACTCATCGGGACTAGCGGCCAAGAGACCCAGTACTTC.

V is TRBV15 and J is TRBJ2-2; D uncertain. Trimming stripped 1 base from V and 7 bases from J, with 10 bases between. The length of the CDR3 is 14 residues. Germline V gene data show CDR1 as LNHNV and CDR2 as YYDKDF (reference sequence). DNA of the CDR3: TGTGCCACCAGCAGAGGTCATTTGGGCGGGGAGCTGTTTTTT. This sequence encodes CATSRGHLGGELFF.

The chain combines TRBV15 with TRBJ2-5; D is unclear. V was trimmed by 1 base and J by 6 bases, leaving 6 bases between them. The CDR3 loop spans 12 amino acids. Germline CDR1 is LNHNV and CDR2 is YYDKDF (reference sequence). CDR3: CATSRGGQTQYF. DNA of the CDR3: TGTGCCACCAGCAGAGGCGGCCAGACCCAGTACTTC. The variable domain in full, completed from reference TRBV15 and TRBJ2-5, reads DAMVIQNPRYQVTQFGKPVTLSCSQTLNHNVMYWYQQKSSQAPKLLFHYYDKDFNNEADTPDNFQSRRPNTSFCFLDIRSPGLGDTAMYLCATSRGGQTQYFGPGTRLLVL.

The rearrangement joins TRBV2 to TRBJ1-1, with unresolved D. Looked up from germline, CDR1 is SNHLY and CDR2 is FYNNEI. This CDR3 is 14 amino acids long. V was cut by 4 bases and J by 4 bases, with 13 bases left in between. The CDR3: CASSAAIIGTEAFF. For the CDR3, the DNA is TGTGCCAGCAGTGCGGCGATCATCGGCACTGAAGCTTTCTTT.

A few counts support this clone. The chain joins TRBV28 to TRBJ1-5; 7 bases are shared with TRBD1. Germline CDR1 is MDHEN and CDR2 is SYDVKM. Trimming took 8 bases from V and 4 from J; bases not matched to a gene: 8. The CDR3 has 14 amino acids. CDR3 DNA: TGTGCCAGCGGGACAGTCCGGGGGAATCAGCCCCAGCATTTT. This translates into CASGTVRGNQPQHF.

This sequence joins TRBV4-2 and TRBJ2-7; TRBD1 is a possible D gene (5 bases). V lost 0 bases to trimming and J lost 1 base, with 7 bases between them. The germline gives CDR1 LGHNA, CDR2 YNFKEQ. The CDR3 covers 14 residues. CDR3 DNA: TGTGCCAGCAGCCAAGAGCAGGGATCCTACGAGCAGTACTTC. It encodes CASSQEQGSYEQYF.

The rearrangement links TRBV6-1 to TRBJ2-2; D tentatively fits TRBD1 or TRBD2 (6 bases each). The V and J ends lost 6 bases and 4 bases respectively, with 15 bases between them. The germline V gene encodes CDR1 MNHNS and CDR2 SASEGT. This CDR3 is 15 amino acids long. CDR3 in DNA: TGTGCCAGCAGCGTTCGAGGGGGGCCCACCGGGGAGCTGTTTTTT. This translates into CASSVRGGPTGELFF.

The count of this clone is one. This sequence joins TRBV11-2 and TRBJ1-2; no firm D call. This CDR3 contains 13 residues. V was pared by 1 base and J by 8 bases, with 11 bases between. The germline V gene encodes CDR1 SGHAT and CDR2 FQNNGV. For the CDR3, the DNA is TGTGCCAGCAGCTTAGGTGACAAGGCCGGCTACACCTTC. It is translated as CASSLGDKAGYTF.

This chain links TRBV27 with TRBJ2-5; possibly TRBD2 for D (5 bases). CDR1 is MNHEY, CDR2 SMNVEV, per germline (reference sequence). The V end was cut by 8 bases, the J end by 5 bases, with 21 bases between. The CDR3 runs 15 residues. The CDR3 DNA follows: TGTGCCAGCGGAAGAGAGGGCCGCCAGAGTGAGACCCAGTACTTC. Residues: CASGREGRQSETQYF.

V and J are TRBV2 and TRBJ1-2; D is unclear. This CDR3 contains 11 residues. V was cut by 3 bases and J by 8 bases, with 7 bases left in between. Per germline, CDR1 SNHLY and CDR2 FYNNEI. The CDR3 loop is CASSDVRGYTF. The DNA for the CDR3 is TGTGCCAGCAGTGATGTCAGGGGCTACACCTTC.

The V and J genes are TRBV28 and TRBJ2-5; D perhaps matches TRBD2 (6 bases). CDR3 size: 12 residues. The germline gives CDR1 MDHEN, CDR2 SYDVKM. Trimming pared 10 bases from V and 4 bases from J, leaving 13 bases between. In DNA form, the CDR3 reads TGTGCCACTCGGACTAACGGAGAGACCCAGTACTTC. Translated, it gives CATRTNGETQYF. The full variable domain, with the rest looked up from reference TRBV28 and TRBJ2-5, is DVKVTQSSRYLVKRTGEKVFLECVQDMDHENMFWYRQDPGLGLRLIYFSYDVKMKEKGDIPEGYSVSREKKERFSLILESASTNQTSMYLCATRTNGETQYFGPGTRLLVL.

About this clone: Other nucleotide sequences from this sample produce the same CDR3. This chain uses TRBV6-5 with TRBJ1-2; D remains ambiguous. The ends were cut back, 0 bases at V and 2 bases at J, with 10 bases in the middle. Germline CDR1 reads MNHEY; CDR2 reads SVGAGI. This CDR3 is 15 amino acids long. For the CDR3, the DNA is TGTGCCAGCAGTTACTCCCGGGCGGTGAACTATGGCTACACCTTC. Protein product: CASSYSRAVNYGYTF.

This rearrangement joins TRBV5-6 to TRBJ1-2; unclear D gene. The CDR3 is 14 residues long. Germline loops: CDR1 SGHDT, CDR2 YYEEEE. V was cut by 2 bases and J by 4 bases, with 12 bases left in between. As DNA, the CDR3 is TGTGCCAGCAGCTTAAGTCCGGAACTCTATGGCTACACCTTC. Amino acids: CASSLSPELYGYTF. The full variable domain, completed using reference TRBV5-6 and TRBJ1-2, is DAGVTQSPTHLIKTRGQQVTLRCSPKSGHDTVSWYQQALGQGPQFIFQYYEEEERQRGNFPDRFSGHQFPNYSSELNVNALLLGDSALYLCASSLSPELYGYTFGSGTRLTVV.